The clone carrying this T cell receptor (beta chain) was counted at least ten times. This entry comes from a study of T-cell reconstitution after alpha-beta-depleted transplantation in children. CDR1 and CDR2 (germline): SGHTA, FQGNSA. The V and J ends lost 4 bases and 6 bases respectively, with 16 bases between them. The CDR3 consists of 14 residues. For TCRbeta, the library was prepared with unique molecular identifiers. TCRdb independently ran MiXCR on the PCR reads; one entry per CDR3 protein. The sample contains under 50,000 distinct CDR3 sequences, around 9% of which appear only once. The rearrangement links TRBV7-2 to TRBJ2-7; tentative D call: TRBD2 (5 bases). The receptor was derived from a male patient aged 2 to 9 who had a stem cell transplant for chronic granulomatous disease, so the T cells may come from the graft donor. The starting material was PBMCs, mostly from graft donor cells, obtained 60 days after TCRalphabeta/CD19-depleted stem cell transplant. The CDR3 sequence: CASSSPGLGFEQYF. DNA of the CDR3: TGTGCCAGCAGCTCACCAGGACTGGGTTTCGAGCAGTACTTC. Drawing the rest from reference TRBV7-2 and TRBJ2-7, the complete variable domain is GAGVSQSPSNKVTEKGKDVELRCDPISGHTALYWYRQSLGQGLEFLIYFQGNSAPDKSGLPSDRFSAERTGGSVSTLTIQRTQQEDSAVYLCASSSPGLGFEQYFGPGTRLTVT.